A selection of T cell receptor beta chains follows, all from one sample in a study of cytomegalovirus exposure and HLA in healthy donors. Repertoires were generated with immunoSEQ multiplex PCR, while TCRdb's copy carries only in-frame clones and drops some. This table has approximately 140,000 clones, over 60% appearing once. Sequencing was carried out using PBMCs. The receptors shown here come from a man between 40 and 49 years old in good health and CMV-seropositive. CDR3s include the opening cysteine and the closing phenylalanine or tryptophan. Fields, in order: D gene, V gene, J gene, clone size, CDR3 DNA, CDR3 protein. D genes are given only for firm matches. Some rows have no size entry. The others give once, few or many, or a class for an expanded clone.

-	TRBV6-5	TRBJ1-1	few	TGTGCCACTAAGACAGGCCTGAACACTGAAGCTTTCTTT	CATKTGLNTEAFF
TRBD1	TRBV2	TRBJ2-2	-	TGTGCCAGCAGGGAACAGGGGGTGCGCACCGGGGAGCTGTTTTTT	CASREQGVRTGELFF
TRBD1	TRBV5-1	TRBJ2-7	-	TGCGCCAGCAGACCCGGACAGGGGGCATCGGGGAGCTCCTACGAGCAGTACTTC	CASRPGQGASGSSYEQYF
TRBD2	TRBV27	TRBJ2-1	-	TGTGCCAGCAGTTTATGGGCGGGAGGGCCGGGGGAGCAGTTCTTC	CASSLWAGGPGEQFF
-	TRBV9	TRBJ1-1	few	TGTGCCAGCAGCGTAATAGGACAACGGAACACTGAAGCTTTCTTT	CASSVIGQRNTEAFF
TRBD1	TRBV11-2	TRBJ2-7	-	TGTGCCAGCAGACCCGGGACAGAATCACTGAAACGCTACGAGCAGTACTTC	CASRPGTESLKRYEQYF
-	TRBV6-6	TRBJ2-2	-	TGTGCCAGCAGTCTCGCGAACACCGGGGAGCTGTTTTTT	CASSLANTGELFF
-	TRBV7-2	TRBJ2-7	-	TGTGCCAGCAGCCCAGACCCAGGTGGTAGATACGAGCAGTACTTC	CASSPDPGGRYEQYF
TRBD2	TRBV7-9	TRBJ2-5	once	TGTGCCAGCGGACTAGCGGGAGGAGAGACCCAGTACTTC	CASGLAGGETQYF
TRBD2	TRBV6-6	TRBJ2-1	-	TGTGCCAGCAATGGACTAGCGGGCTACAATGAGCAGTTCTTC	CASNGLAGYNEQFF
-	TRBV18	TRBJ1-4	few	TGTGCCAGCTCCTCGGACATAGTTGAAAAACTGTTTTTT	CASSSDIVEKLFF
TRBD1	TRBV27	TRBJ2-6	-	TGTGCCACACGGGACAGATACAACTCTGGGGCCAACGTCCTGACTTTC	CATRDRYNSGANVLTF
-	TRBV5-1	TRBJ1-4	-	TGCGCCAGCAGCTTCACAGGGTATGAAAAACTGTTTTTT	CASSFTGYEKLFF
TRBD1	TRBV4-1	TRBJ1-3	-	TGCGCCAGCAGCCAGACAGGGGAAGTCGTTGGAAACACCATATATTTT	CASSQTGEVVGNTIYF
TRBD2	TRBV4-1	TRBJ2-1	few	TGCGCCAGCAGCCAAGGAAATAGCGGGGGAAGGGGATCCTACAATGAGCAGTTCTTC	CASSQGNSGGRGSYNEQFF
-	TRBV19	TRBJ2-7	-	TGTGCCAGTAGTATAGGTGGCGCGGGATACGAGCAGTACTTC	CASSIGGAGYEQYF
-	TRBV6-5	TRBJ2-7	-	TGTGCCAGCAGTTACTCGATACTACCCGCTGCCTACGAGCAGTACTTC	CASSYSILPAAYEQYF
TRBD1	TRBV19	TRBJ2-1	-	TGTGCCAGTAGTTCCCGACCGGGACAGGGGCTCCATGAGCAGTTCTTC	CASSSRPGQGLHEQFF
TRBD1	TRBV19	TRBJ1-1	-	TGTGCCAGTAGCCCGGGACAGGGCAAGACTGAAGCTTTCTTT	CASSPGQGKTEAFF
-	TRBV14	TRBJ2-3	-	TGTGCCAGCAGCCCACAACCCCCGGATACGCAGTATTTT	CASSPQPPDTQYF
-	TRBV21-1	TRBJ1-1	-	TGTGCCAGCAGGAGTCCGGGACAGGGGGCTAATGAAGCTTTCTTT	CASRSPGQGANEAFF
TRBD1	TRBV18	TRBJ2-7	-	TGTGCCAGCTCACTGGGACAGGGGGCGACCGAGCAGTACTTC	CASSLGQGATEQYF
TRBD1	TRBV9	TRBJ1-1	-	TGTGCCAGCAGCGGTCAGGGGGCTGAAGCTTTCTTT	CASSGQGAEAFF
-	TRBV2	TRBJ1-2	once	TGTGCCAGCAGTGATCCAGGGGACTACAATGGCTACACCTTC	CASSDPGDYNGYTF
-	TRBV9	TRBJ2-1	-	TGTGCCAGCAGCGTAGATGAGGGGGGGTGGTACAATGAGCAGTTCTTC	CASSVDEGGWYNEQFF
-	TRBV9	TRBJ2-3	-	TGTGCCAGCAGCGTAGCCCCTAGCGGCACAGATACGCAGTATTTT	CASSVAPSGTDTQYF
TRBD1	TRBV7-9	TRBJ1-1	-	TGTGCCAGCAGCCCAACAGGGGTCCTGAACACTGAAGCTTTCTTT	CASSPTGVLNTEAFF
-	TRBV10-3	TRBJ2-3	-	TGTGCCATCAGTGAGGAAGGGGTCGGCACAGATACGCAGTATTTT	CAISEEGVGTDTQYF
TRBD1	TRBV7-2	TRBJ1-2	-	TGTGCCAGCACCATAGGGCAGGGGGACTATGGCTACACCTTC	CASTIGQGDYGYTF
-	TRBV7-9	TRBJ1-1	-	TGTGCCAGCACTCCGGGAGCGGTGAACACTGAAGCTTTCTTT	CASTPGAVNTEAFF
TRBD2	TRBV7-2	TRBJ2-3	few	TGTGCCAGCAGCTTTGAAGCGGGAGGGCGTGGAAGCACAGATACGCAGTATTTT	CASSFEAGGRGSTDTQYF
-	TRBV23-1	TRBJ2-3	-	TGCGCCAGCAGTCAATCAGAACTAGCCCCCTCCACAGATACGCAGTATTTT	CASSQSELAPSTDTQYF
TRBD1	TRBV27	TRBJ2-7	-	TGTGCCAGCAGTTTACGACAGGGCTTATACGAGCAGTACTTC	CASSLRQGLYEQYF
-	TRBV28	TRBJ1-2	-	TGTGCCAGCAGTTTAGCCGGGGTCTGGTATGGCTACACCTTC	CASSLAGVWYGYTF
TRBD1	TRBV6-5	TRBJ1-3	-	TGTGCCAGCAAGCCACAGGGGTCTGGAAACACCATATATTTT	CASKPQGSGNTIYF
-	TRBV30	TRBJ2-7	-	TGTGCCTGGAGTGTCTTTCTTGAGGGAGGTGGATCCTACGAGCAGTACTTC	CAWSVFLEGGGSYEQYF
-	TRBV19	TRBJ1-2	-	TGTGCCAAACTGGAGGTTAACTATGGCTACACCTTC	CAKLEVNYGYTF
TRBD2	TRBV27	TRBJ2-1	-	TGTGCCAGCACCCCGGGTAGCGGGAGATCTGAGACCTACAATGAGCAGTTCTTC	CASTPGSGRSETYNEQFF
-	TRBV5-1	TRBJ2-5	-	TGCGCCAGCAGCCCCGGATTGAGACTGTACCAAGAGACCCAGTACTTC	CASSPGLRLYQETQYF
-	TRBV19	TRBJ1-1	-	TGTGCCAGTAGTATAAATAGACAGATGAACACTGAAGCTTTCTTT	CASSINRQMNTEAFF
TRBD1	TRBV7-9	TRBJ2-7	-	TGTGCCAGCAGCGGACAGGGCGGCGAGCAGTACTTC	CASSGQGGEQYF
TRBD1	TRBV28	TRBJ1-3	-	TGTGCCAGCTGGACAGGCGTAGTAAACACCATATATTTT	CASWTGVVNTIYF
TRBD2	TRBV30	TRBJ2-1	-	TGTGCCTGGAGTACCGGGACTAGCGGGACGTATGAGCAGTTCTTC	CAWSTGTSGTYEQFF
TRBD1	TRBV7-6	TRBJ1-3	-	TGTGCCAGCAGCTTAACAGGGGATGGAAACACCATATATTTT	CASSLTGDGNTIYF
-	TRBV6-5	TRBJ2-2	once	TGTGCCAGCAGTTACTCGAAAGGGGTCGGGGAGCTGTTTTTT	CASSYSKGVGELFF
TRBD1	TRBV19	TRBJ1-1	-	TGTGCCAGTAGCAGCTTGGACAGGGAAGATTGCGCTTTCTTT	CASSSLDREDCAFF
-	TRBV10-3	TRBJ2-7	-	TGTGCCATCAGTGAGAAGGGGTCGGCCTACGAGCAGTACTTC	CAISEKGSAYEQYF
TRBD2	TRBV15	TRBJ2-1	-	TGTGCCACCAGCAGAGGTAGACTAGCGGGAGTAGGATGGTTGAGTGAGCAGTTCTTC	CATSRGRLAGVGWLSEQFF
TRBD1	TRBV7-9	TRBJ2-7	-	TGTGCCAGCAGCTTAGGCTCAGGGGGATCCTACGAGCAGTACTTC	CASSLGSGGSYEQYF
-	TRBV5-4	TRBJ2-7	-	TGTGCCAGCAGCTTGGCAGGTCGCGAGCAGTACTTC	CASSLAGREQYF
TRBD1	TRBV5-6	TRBJ1-4	-	TGTGCCAGCAGCTCCGGACAGGGCTTTTTCCAAAAACTGTTTTTT	CASSSGQGFFQKLFF
-	TRBV7-2	TRBJ2-3	few	TGTGCCAGCAGCCCCGTTGAGATTAGCACAGATACGCAGTATTTT	CASSPVEISTDTQYF
-	TRBV5-1	TRBJ2-3	-	TGCGCCAGCAGCTCATTTGGGGACACTACGGCCACAGATACGCAGTATTTT	CASSSFGDTTATDTQYF
TRBD2	TRBV5-1	TRBJ2-1	-	TGCGCCAGCAACCTAGCGGGAGGGGACAATGAGCAGTTCTTC	CASNLAGGDNEQFF
TRBD1	TRBV29-1	TRBJ1-5	few	TGCAGCGTCGCCGGGACAGGTATTAATCAGCCCCAGCATTTT	CSVAGTGINQPQHF
TRBD1	TRBV5-4	TRBJ1-4	-	TGTGCCAGCAGCCAGGACAGGGCTGAAAAACTGTTTTTT	CASSQDRAEKLFF
-	TRBV6-1	TRBJ2-7	-	TGTGCCAGCAGTGAAAAGGGGTCACTCTACGAGCAGTACTTC	CASSEKGSLYEQYF
TRBD1	TRBV11-2	TRBJ1-4	-	TGTGCCAGCAGCCACGGACAGGGTGAGGAAAAACTGTTTTTT	CASSHGQGEEKLFF
TRBD2	TRBV6-4	TRBJ2-3	-	TGTGCCAGCAGTGACGGCGGGAGTGGGGCAGATACGCAGTATTTT	CASSDGGSGADTQYF
-	TRBV4-1	TRBJ2-7	once	TGCGCCAGCAGCCCCCAGGGCACGTACGAGCAGTACTTC	CASSPQGTYEQYF